The source of this T cell receptor beta chain is a study of human T cells and chemical hapten exposure. Across the study: 2% DPC was applied to roughly 2 cm by roughly 2 cm of upper inner arm skin for sensitization. Study-level points and caveats: Significantly more large CDR3 similarity clusters arose among expanded TCRs than among controls. Alopecia affected the donors, so their immune response may differ from healthy people's.

Via MiXCR, TCRdb re-called the RACE reads, giving one row per CDR3 protein. This sample has 300,000 to 450,000 distinct CDR3 sequences, with roughly 4.8% found just once. Of note for this clonotype: What it binds is not known.

The time point here: patch test 1, 2 weeks after DPC sensitization. The sample's treatment: therapeutic diphenylcyclopropenone sensitization with weekly scalp DPC. The CDR3 is 12 residues long. The V end lost 5 bases, the J end lost 6 bases, and 10 bases lay between the germline ends. Germline V CDR1 and CDR2: MDHEN, SYDVKM. This chain joins TRBV28 and TRBJ1-2; D perhaps matches TRBD1 (5 bases). The receptor was isolated from a woman aged 45-65 years with alopecia areata. Some clones in this sample may be carry-over from other donors' samples. This material consisted of whole blood, taken in connection with sensitization to the hapten diphenylcyclopropenone (DPC). CDR3 DNA sequence: TGTGCCAGCAGTCGACAGACCGATGGCTACACCTTC. Amino acid sequence: CASSRQTDGYTF.